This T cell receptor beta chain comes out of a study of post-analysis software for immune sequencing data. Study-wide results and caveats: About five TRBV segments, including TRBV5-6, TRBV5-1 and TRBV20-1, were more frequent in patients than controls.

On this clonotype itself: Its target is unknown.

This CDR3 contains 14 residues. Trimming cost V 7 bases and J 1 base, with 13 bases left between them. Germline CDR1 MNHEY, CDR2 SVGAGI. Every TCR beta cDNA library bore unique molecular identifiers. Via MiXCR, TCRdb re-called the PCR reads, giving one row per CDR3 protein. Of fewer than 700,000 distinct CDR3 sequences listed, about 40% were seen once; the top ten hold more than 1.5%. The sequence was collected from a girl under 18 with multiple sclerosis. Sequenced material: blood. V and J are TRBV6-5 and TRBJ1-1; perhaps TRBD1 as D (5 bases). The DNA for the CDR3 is TGTGCCAGCACCCCGGGACGGAGGAACACTGAAGCTTTCTTT. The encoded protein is CASTPGRRNTEAFF.